This TCR beta chain appears in the sequencing data of a study of shared clonotypes between healthy human individuals. About the study: Three CD4 naive, three CD4 memory, two CD8 naive and one CD8 memory plate were used per donor.

The CDR3 consists of 14 residues. Germline CDR1 is SGHTA and CDR2 is FQGNSA. Trimming shortened V by 5 bases and J by 5 bases, and 16 bases separated the two germline ends. Study observations and caveats: Non-shared clonotypes displayed generation probabilities falling below those of clonotypes present in all four donors. Memory subsets had estimated richness that was generally smaller than that of naive subsets. Sampling used blood alone; tissue repertoires probably differ.

The protocol was immunoSEQ multiplex PCR, while the TCRdb copy is restricted to in-frame clones and leaves out a portion. The sample holds a few million clones, 85% to 95% seen once. A remark on this clone: Its antigen is unknown.

The chain has TRBV7-2 and TRBJ2-7; unclear D gene. The source material was naive CD4+ T cells from PBMCs. The subset here: CD45RA+ positively selected. This TCR derives from a man younger than 30 in good health. Some clones in this sample may be carry-over from other donors' samples. The CDR3 nucleotides are TGTGCCAGCAGCCTCGGAGTAGTAACGAACGAGCAGTACTTC. It codes for CASSLGVVTNEQYF.